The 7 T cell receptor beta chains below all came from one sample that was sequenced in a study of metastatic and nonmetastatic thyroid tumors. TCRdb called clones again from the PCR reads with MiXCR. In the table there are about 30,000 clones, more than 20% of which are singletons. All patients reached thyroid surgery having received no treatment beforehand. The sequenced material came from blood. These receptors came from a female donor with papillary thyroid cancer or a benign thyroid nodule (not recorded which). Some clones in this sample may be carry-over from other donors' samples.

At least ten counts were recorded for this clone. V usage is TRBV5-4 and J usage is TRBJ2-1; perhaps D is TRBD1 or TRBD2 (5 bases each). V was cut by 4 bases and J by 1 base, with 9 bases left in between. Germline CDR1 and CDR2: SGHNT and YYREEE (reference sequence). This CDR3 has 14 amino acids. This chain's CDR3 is CASSTRGSYNEQFF. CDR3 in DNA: TGTGCCAGCAGCACTAGGGGATCCTACAATGAGCAGTTCTTC.

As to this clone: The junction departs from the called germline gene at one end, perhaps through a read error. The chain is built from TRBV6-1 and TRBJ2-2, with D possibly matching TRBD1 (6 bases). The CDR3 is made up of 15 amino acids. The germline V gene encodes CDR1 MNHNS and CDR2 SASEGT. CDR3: CASNPGHGNTGELFF. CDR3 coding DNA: TGTGCCAGCAATCCGGGACATGGAAACACCGGTGAGCTGTTTTTT.

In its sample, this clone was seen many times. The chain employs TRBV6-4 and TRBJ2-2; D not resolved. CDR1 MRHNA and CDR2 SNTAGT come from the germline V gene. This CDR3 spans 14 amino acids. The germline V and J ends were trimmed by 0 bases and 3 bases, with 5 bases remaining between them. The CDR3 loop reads CASSDSSDTGELFF. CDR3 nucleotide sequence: TGTGCCAGCAGTGACTCGAGCGACACCGGGGAGCTGTTTTTT.

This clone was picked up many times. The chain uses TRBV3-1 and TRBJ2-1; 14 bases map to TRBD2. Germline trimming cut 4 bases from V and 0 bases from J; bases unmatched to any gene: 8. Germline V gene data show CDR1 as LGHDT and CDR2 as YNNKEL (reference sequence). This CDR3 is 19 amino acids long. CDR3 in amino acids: CASSPPGLAGVLSYNEQFF. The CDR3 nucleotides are TGTGCCAGCAGCCCACCGGGACTAGCGGGAGTCCTCTCCTACAATGAGCAGTTCTTC.

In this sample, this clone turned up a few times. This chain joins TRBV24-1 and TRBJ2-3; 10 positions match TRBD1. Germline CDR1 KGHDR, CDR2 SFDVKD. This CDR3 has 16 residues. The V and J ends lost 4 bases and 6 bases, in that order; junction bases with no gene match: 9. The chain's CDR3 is CATSDTGQGSTDTQYF. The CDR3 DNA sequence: TGTGCCACCAGTGACACGGGACAGGGGTCAACGGATACGCAGTATTTT.

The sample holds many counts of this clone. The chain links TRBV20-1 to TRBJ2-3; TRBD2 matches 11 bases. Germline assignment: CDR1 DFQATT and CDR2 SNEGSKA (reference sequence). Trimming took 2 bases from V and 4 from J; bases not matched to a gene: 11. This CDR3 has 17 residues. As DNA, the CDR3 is TGCAGTGCTAGACAGGGTAGCGGGAGGGCTTTCCCAGATACGCAGTATTTT. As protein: CSARQGSGRAFPDTQYF.

The CDR3 DNA follows: TGTGCCAGAAACCCACAGGGGGTTTACAAGCAGTACTTC. Translation: CARNPQGVYKQYF. The J gene is TRBJ2-7, the V gene TRBV6-2 or TRBV6-3; TRBD1 matches at 8 bases. Germline values: CDR1 MNHEY, CDR2 SVGEGT. The CDR3 runs 13 residues. V shed 9 bases, J shed 8 bases, and the junction held 12 bases outside the gene matches.